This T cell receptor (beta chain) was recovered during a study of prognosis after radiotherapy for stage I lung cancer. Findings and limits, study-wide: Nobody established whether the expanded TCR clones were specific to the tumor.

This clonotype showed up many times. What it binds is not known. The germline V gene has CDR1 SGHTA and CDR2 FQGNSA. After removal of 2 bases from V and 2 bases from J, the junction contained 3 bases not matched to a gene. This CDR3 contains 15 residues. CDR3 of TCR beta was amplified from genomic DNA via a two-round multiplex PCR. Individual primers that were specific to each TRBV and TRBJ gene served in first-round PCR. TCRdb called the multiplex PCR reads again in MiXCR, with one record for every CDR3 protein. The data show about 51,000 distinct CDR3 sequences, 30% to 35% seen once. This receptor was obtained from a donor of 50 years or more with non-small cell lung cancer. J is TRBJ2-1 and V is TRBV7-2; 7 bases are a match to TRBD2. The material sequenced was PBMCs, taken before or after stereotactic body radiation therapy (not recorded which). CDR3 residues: CASSLKRGAYNEQFF. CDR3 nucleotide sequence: TGTGCCAGCAGCTTAAAGCGGGGCGCCTACAATGAGCAGTTCTTC.